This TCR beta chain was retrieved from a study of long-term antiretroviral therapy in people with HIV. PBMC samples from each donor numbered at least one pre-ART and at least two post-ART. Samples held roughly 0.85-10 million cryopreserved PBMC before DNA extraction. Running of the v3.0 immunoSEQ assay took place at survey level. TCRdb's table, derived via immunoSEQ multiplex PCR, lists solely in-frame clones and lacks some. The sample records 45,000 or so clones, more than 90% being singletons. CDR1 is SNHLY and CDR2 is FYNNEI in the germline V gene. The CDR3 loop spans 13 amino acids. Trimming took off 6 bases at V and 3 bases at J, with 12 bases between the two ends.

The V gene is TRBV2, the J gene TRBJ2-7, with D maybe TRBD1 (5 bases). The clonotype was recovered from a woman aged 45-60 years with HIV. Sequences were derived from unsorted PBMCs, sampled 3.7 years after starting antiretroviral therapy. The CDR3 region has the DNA TGTGCCAGCAGGGTCACAGGAGACTACGAGCAGTACTTC. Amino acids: CASRVTGDYEQYF.